The next 7 T cell receptor beta chains were all read from a single sample in a study of blood T cell repertoires in COVID-19. Libraries were prepared by immunoSEQ multiplex PCR; TCRdb keeps only in-frame clonotypes and omits some of them. The data hold about 220,000 clones, with about 90% observed a single time. Sequencing was done on a sample of peripheral blood. The receptors come from a woman aged 30 to 39 who had recovered from COVID-19.

The rearrangement links TRBV11-2 to TRBJ2-4, with D possibly matching TRBD1 (6 bases). Germline CDR1 and CDR2: SGHAT and FQNNGV. Between the trimmed V and J ends, which lost 5 bases and 4 bases, there was a span of 12 bases. The CDR3 has 14 residues. CDR3 nucleotides: TGTGCCAGCAGCCAGACAGGCCAAAAAAACATTCAGTACTTC. This encodes CASSQTGQKNIQYF.

The chain links TRBV7-9 to TRBJ2-7; 10 nucleotides line up with TRBD1. Germline assignment: CDR1 SEHNR and CDR2 FQNEAQ (reference sequence). Unmatched junction bases numbered 9, after V lost 5 bases and J lost 2 bases. The CDR3 has 16 amino acids. CDR3 amino acids: CASSGLRGQGTYEQYF. As DNA, the CDR3 is TGTGCCAGCAGCGGACTCCGGGGACAGGGGACCTACGAGCAGTACTTC.

The chain uses TRBV6-5 and TRBJ2-7; 10 bases are a match to TRBD2. The CDR3 is 14 residues long. Germline V CDR1 and CDR2: MNHEY, SVGAGI. Trimming took 6 bases from V and 3 from J; bases not matched to a gene: 5. The CDR3, as DNA: TGTGCCAGCAGACTCTCTAGCGGGGGCTACGAGCAGTACTTC. Amino acids: CASRLSSGGYEQYF.

The CDR3 DNA sequence: TGTGCCAGCAGCTTAAGAGGTCAAGAGACCCAGTACTTC. Translation gives CASSLRGQETQYF. V gene TRBV7-9 combines with J gene TRBJ2-5; D gene ambiguous. The CDR3 spans 13 residues. Germline V gives CDR1 SEHNR, CDR2 FQNEAQ (reference sequence). Trimming left V 2 bases short and J 2 bases short, with 6 bases between.

The chain employs TRBV13 and TRBJ2-1; 7 positions match TRBD2. Trimming took 1 base from V and 8 from J; bases not matched to a gene: 8. Germline CDR1 reads PRHDT; CDR2 reads FYEKMQ (reference sequence). The CDR3 runs to 15 residues. The CDR3 loop reads CASSLVATSRDEQFF. DNA of the CDR3: TGTGCCAGCAGCTTAGTGGCGACTAGCCGAGATGAGCAGTTCTTC.

The V call is TRBV19, the J call TRBJ2-7; D perhaps matches TRBD2 (5 bases). The CDR3 is made up of 14 amino acids. V lost 7 bases, J lost 7 bases, and 20 bases lay in between. Germline V gene data show CDR1 as LNHDA and CDR2 as SQIVND (reference sequence). Here the CDR3 reads CASKERAVSREQYF. DNA of the CDR3: TGTGCCAGTAAGGAGAGGGCGGTGTCGAGGGAGCAGTACTTC. The variable domain in full, with the rest retrieved from reference TRBV19 and TRBJ2-7, is DGGITQSPKYLFRKEGQNVTLSCEQNLNHDAMYWYRQDPGQGLRLIYYSQIVNDFQKGDIAEGYSVSREKKESFPLTVTSAQKNPTAFYLCASKERAVSREQYFGPGTRLTVT.

The V gene is TRBV3-1 (or the pseudogene TRBV3-2), the J gene TRBJ2-1, with 7 nucleotides matching TRBD2. The CDR3 runs 15 residues. V trimming: 3 bases; J trimming: 4 bases; junction bases outside the gene matches: 6. Germline-derived CDR1 and CDR2 are LGHDT and YNNKEL (reference sequence). The CDR3 is CASSQSGVNYNEQFF. The CDR3 bases are TGTGCCAGCAGCCAGAGCGGGGTGAATTACAATGAGCAGTTCTTC.